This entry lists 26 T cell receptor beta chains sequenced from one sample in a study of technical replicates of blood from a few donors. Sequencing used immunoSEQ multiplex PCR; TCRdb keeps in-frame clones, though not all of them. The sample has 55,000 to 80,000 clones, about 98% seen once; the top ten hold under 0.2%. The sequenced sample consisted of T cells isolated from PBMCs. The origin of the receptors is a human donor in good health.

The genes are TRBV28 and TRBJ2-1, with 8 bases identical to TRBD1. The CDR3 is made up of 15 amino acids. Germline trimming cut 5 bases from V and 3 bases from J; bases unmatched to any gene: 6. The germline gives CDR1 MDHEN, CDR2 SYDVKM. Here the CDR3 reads CASSPGQGLYNEQFF. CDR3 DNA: TGTGCCAGCAGTCCTGGACAGGGACTCTACAATGAGCAGTTCTTC.

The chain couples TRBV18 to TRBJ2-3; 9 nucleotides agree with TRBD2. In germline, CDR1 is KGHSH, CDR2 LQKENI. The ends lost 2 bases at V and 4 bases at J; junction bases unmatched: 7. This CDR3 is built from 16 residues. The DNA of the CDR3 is TGTGCCAGCTCACCAGGACCTAGCGGGGTTGCAGATACGCAGTATTTT. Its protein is CASSPGPSGVADTQYF.

This chain's CDR3 is CASSWDSRFNHNYGYTF. In DNA, the CDR3 is TGTGCCAGCAGCTGGGACAGCCGATTCAACCATAACTATGGCTACACCTTC. The chain recombines TRBV7-8 with TRBJ1-2; 7 bases fit TRBD1. The CDR3 is 17 residues long. Trimming removed 4 bases from V and 1 base from J; junction bases left unmatched: 12. CDR1 and CDR2 from the germline V gene are SGHVS and FQNEAQ.

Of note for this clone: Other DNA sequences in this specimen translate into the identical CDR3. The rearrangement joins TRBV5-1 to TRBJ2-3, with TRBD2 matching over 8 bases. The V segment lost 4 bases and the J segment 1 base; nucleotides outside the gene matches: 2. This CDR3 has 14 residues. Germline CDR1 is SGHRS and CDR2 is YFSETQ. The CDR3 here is CASSTTSGTDTQYF. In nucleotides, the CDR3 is TGCGCCAGCAGCACGACTAGCGGCACAGATACGCAGTATTTT. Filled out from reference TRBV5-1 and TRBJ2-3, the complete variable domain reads KAGVTQTPRYLIKTRGQQVTLSCSPISGHRSVSWYQQTPGQGLQFLFEYFSETQRNKGNFPGRFSGRQFSNSRSEMNVSTLELGDSALYLCASSTTSGTDTQYFGPGTRLTVL.

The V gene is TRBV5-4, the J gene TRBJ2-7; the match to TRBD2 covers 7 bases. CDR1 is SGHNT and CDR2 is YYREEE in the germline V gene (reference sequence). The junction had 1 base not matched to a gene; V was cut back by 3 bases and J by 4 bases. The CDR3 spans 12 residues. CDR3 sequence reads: CASSWGGYEQYF. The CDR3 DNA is TGTGCCAGCAGCTGGGGAGGGTACGAGCAGTACTTC.

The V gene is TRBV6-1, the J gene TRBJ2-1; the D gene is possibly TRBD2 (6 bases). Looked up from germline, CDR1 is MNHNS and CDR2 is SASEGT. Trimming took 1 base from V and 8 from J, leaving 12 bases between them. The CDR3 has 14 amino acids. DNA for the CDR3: TGTGCCAGCAGTGAAGTTCCGGGAGAGGATGAGCAGTTCTTC. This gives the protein CASSEVPGEDEQFF.

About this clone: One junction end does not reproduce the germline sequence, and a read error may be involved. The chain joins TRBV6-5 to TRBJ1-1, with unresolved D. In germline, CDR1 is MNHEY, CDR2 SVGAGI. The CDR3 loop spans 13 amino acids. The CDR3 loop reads CASSSPLTAKRAF. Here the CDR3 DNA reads TGTGCCAGCAGTTCCCCCTTGACGGCGAAGCGTGCCTTT.

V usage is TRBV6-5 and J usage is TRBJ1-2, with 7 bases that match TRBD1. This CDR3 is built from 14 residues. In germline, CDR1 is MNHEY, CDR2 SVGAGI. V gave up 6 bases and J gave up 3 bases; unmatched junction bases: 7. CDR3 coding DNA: TGTGCCAGCAGAAATCCGACAGGGTACTATGGCTACACCTTC. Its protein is CASRNPTGYYGYTF.

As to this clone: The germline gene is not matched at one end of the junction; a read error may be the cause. CDR3 in DNA: TGTGCCAGCAGTTTATCTGGCACGGGTCCTGAGGCTTTCTTT. It codes for CASSLSGTGPEAFF. The chain uses TRBV27 and TRBJ1-1; D is undetermined. Germline V CDR1 and CDR2: MNHEY, SMNVEV (reference sequence). The length of the CDR3 is 14 residues.

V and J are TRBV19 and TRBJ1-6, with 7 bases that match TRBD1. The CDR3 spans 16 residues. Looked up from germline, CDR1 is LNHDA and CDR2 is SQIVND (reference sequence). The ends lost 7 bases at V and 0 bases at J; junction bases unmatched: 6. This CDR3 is CASTRGFSSYNSPLHF. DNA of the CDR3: TGTGCCAGTACCAGGGGGTTTAGCTCCTATAATTCACCCCTCCACTTT.

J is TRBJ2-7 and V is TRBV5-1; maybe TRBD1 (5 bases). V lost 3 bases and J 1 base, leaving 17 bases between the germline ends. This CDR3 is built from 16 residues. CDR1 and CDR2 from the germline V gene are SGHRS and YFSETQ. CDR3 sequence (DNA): TGCGCCAGCAGCTCCATATCCAACAGGCTATCCTACGAGCAGTACTTC. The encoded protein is CASSSISNRLSYEQYF. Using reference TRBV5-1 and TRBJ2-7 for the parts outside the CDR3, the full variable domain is KAGVTQTPRYLIKTRGQQVTLSCSPISGHRSVSWYQQTPGQGLQFLFEYFSETQRNKGNFPGRFSGRQFSNSRSEMNVSTLELGDSALYLCASSSISNRLSYEQYFGPGTRLTVT.

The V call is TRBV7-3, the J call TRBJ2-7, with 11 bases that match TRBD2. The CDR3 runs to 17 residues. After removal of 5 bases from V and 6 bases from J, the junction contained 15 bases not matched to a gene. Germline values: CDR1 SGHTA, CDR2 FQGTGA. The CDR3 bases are TGTGCCAGCAGCCCGTCGATAGGACTAGCGGGCGGGGGCGAGCAGTACTTC. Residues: CASSPSIGLAGGGEQYF.

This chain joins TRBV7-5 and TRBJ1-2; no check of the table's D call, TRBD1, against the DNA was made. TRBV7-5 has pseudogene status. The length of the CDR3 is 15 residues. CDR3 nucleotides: TGTGTCAGAAGCTACCCAGGTGGGGGCCACTATGGCTACACCTTC. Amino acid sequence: CVRSYPGGGHYGYTF.

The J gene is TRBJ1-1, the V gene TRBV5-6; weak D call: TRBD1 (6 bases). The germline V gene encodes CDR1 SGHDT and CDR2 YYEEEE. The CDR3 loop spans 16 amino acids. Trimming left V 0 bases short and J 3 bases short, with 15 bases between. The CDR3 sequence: CASSLALVRGDTEAFF. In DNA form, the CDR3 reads TGTGCCAGCAGCTTGGCTTTGGTCAGGGGAGACACTGAAGCTTTCTTT.

The chain's CDR3 is CASRPGTGAPYEQYF. The CDR3, as DNA: TGTGCCAGCAGACCCGGGACAGGGGCCCCGTACGAGCAGTACTTC. The rearrangement uses TRBV5-4 and TRBJ2-7, with 10 bases fitting TRBD1. The junction had 9 bases not matched to a gene; V was cut back by 5 bases and J by 4 bases. Germline values: CDR1 SGHNT, CDR2 YYREEE (reference sequence). The CDR3 spans 15 residues.

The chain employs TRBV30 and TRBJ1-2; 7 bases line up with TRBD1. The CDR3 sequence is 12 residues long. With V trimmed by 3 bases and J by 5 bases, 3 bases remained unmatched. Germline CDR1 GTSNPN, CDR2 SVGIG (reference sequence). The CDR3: CAWSAQGYGYTF. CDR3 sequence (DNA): TGTGCCTGGAGCGCACAGGGGTATGGCTACACCTTC.

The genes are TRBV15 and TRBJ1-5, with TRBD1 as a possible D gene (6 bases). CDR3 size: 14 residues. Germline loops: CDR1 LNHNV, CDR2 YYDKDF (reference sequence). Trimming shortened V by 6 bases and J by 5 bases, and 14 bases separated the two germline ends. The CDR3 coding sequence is TGTGCCACCAGTAAGACAGGCAACTATCAGCCCCAGCATTTT. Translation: CATSKTGNYQPQHF. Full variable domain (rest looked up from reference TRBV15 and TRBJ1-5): DAMVIQNPRYQVTQFGKPVTLSCSQTLNHNVMYWYQQKSSQAPKLLFHYYDKDFNNEADTPDNFQSRRPNTSFCFLDIRSPGLGDTAMYLCATSKTGNYQPQHFGDGTRLSIL.

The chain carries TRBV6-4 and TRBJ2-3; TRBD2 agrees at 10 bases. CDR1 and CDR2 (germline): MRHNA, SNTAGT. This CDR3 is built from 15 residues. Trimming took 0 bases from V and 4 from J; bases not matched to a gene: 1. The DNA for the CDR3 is TGTGCCAGCAGTGACTCAGCGGGGGGGCCAGATACGCAGTATTTT. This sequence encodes CASSDSAGGPDTQYF.

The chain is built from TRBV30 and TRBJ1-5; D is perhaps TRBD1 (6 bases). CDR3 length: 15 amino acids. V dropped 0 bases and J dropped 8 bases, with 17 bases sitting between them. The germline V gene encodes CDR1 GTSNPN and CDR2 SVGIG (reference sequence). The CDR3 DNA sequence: TGTGCCTGGAGTGTACTTGGACAGCCTCAGGAGCCCCAGCATTTT. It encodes CAWSVLGQPQEPQHF.

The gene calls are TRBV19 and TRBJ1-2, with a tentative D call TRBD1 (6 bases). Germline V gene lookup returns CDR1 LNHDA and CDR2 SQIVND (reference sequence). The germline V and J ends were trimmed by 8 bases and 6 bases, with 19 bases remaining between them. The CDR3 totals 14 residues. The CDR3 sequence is CASQDRRASDGYTF. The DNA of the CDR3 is TGTGCCAGTCAAGACAGGCGGGCCTCGGATGGCTACACCTTC. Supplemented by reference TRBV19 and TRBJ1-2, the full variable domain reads DGGITQSPKYLFRKEGQNVTLSCEQNLNHDAMYWYRQDPGQGLRLIYYSQIVNDFQKGDIAEGYSVSREKKESFPLTVTSAQKNPTAFYLCASQDRRASDGYTFGSGTRLTVV.

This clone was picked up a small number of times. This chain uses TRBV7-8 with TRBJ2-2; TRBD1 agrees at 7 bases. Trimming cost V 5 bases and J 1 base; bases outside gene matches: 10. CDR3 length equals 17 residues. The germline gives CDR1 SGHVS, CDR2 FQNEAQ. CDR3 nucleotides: TGTGCCAGCAGCCCCTCACAGGGACAGTTGAACACCGGGGAGCTGTTTTTT. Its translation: CASSPSQGQLNTGELFF.

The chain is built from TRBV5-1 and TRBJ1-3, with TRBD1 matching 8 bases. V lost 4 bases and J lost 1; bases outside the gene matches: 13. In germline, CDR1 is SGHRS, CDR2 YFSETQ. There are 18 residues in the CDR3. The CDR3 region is CASSGFAGGGGSGNTIYF. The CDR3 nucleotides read TGCGCCAGCAGCGGATTTGCAGGGGGCGGTGGTTCTGGAAACACCATATATTTT.

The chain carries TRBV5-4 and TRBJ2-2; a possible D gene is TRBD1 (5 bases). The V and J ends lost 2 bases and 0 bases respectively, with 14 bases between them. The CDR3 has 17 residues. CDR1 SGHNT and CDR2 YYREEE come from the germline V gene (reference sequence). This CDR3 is CASSFSTVRPNTGELFF. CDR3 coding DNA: TGTGCCAGCAGCTTTTCGACAGTACGACCGAACACCGGGGAGCTGTTTTTT.

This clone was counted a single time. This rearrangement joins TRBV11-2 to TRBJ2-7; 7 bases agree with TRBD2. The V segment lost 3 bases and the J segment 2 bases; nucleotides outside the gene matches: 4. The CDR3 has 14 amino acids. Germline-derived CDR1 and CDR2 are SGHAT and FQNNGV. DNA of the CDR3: TGTGCCAGCAGCTTTGGGGGGGGAGCCTACGAGCAGTACTTC. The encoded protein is CASSFGGGAYEQYF. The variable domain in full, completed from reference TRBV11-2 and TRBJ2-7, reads EAGVAQSPRYKIIEKRQSVAFWCNPISGHATLYWYQQILGQGPKLLIQFQNNGVVDDSQLPKDRFSAERLKGVDSTLKIQPAKLEDSAVYLCASSFGGGAYEQYFGPGTRLTVT.

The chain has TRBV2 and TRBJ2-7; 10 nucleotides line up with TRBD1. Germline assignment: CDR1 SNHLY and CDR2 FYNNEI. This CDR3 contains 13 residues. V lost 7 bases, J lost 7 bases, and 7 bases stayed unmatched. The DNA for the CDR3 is TGTGCCAGCATCCTGACAGGGGGCTCTGAGCAGTACTTC. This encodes CASILTGGSEQYF.

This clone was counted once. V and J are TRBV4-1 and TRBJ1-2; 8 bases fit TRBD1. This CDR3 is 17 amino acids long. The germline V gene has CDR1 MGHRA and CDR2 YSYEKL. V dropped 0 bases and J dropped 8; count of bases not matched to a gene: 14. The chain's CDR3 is CASSQDRTGRRGMGYTF. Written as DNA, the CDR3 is TGCGCCAGCAGCCAAGACCGGACAGGGCGTCGCGGTATGGGCTACACCTTC.